The TCR beta chain under discussion was sequenced for a study of T cells after yellow fever vaccination. For the study at large: Preparing low-cell-number fractions relied on SMART-Seq v4 Ultra Low Input. Study-level results: A faster peak, day 5 versus 15, was reached by the weaker secondary response. Primary-vaccination clones mostly resurfaced post-booster (96% CD4, more than 85% CD8).

In germline, CDR1 is SGHRS, CDR2 YFSETQ. CDR3 length: 16 amino acids. Trimming cost V 2 bases and J 11 bases; bases outside gene matches: 15. In the case of this clonotype: What it binds is unknown.

Researchers made TCR cDNA using 5'RACE template switching, and this step added a universal primer site and UMIs. TCRdb redid the calling of the 5' RACE reads with MiXCR, one entry per CDR3 protein. The top ten hold about 15% of the sample, which has 620,000 or so distinct CDR3 sequences, roughly 12% seen once. The clonotype originates from a man in his thirties or forties who received the YFV17D yellow fever vaccine. Source: PBMCs, taken on the day of the yellow fever booster vaccination. The rearrangement links TRBV5-1 to TRBJ1-5; 8 bases are a match to TRBD1. CDR3 loop: CASSLGVGQGLSAQHF. The CDR3 DNA reads as TGCGCCAGCAGCTTAGGGGTCGGACAGGGTCTATCAGCCCAGCATTTT. The whole variable domain, filled in from reference TRBV5-1 and TRBJ1-5, reads KAGVTQTPRYLIKTRGQQVTLSCSPISGHRSVSWYQQTPGQGLQFLFEYFSETQRNKGNFPGRFSGRQFSNSRSEMNVSTLELGDSALYLCASSLGVGQGLSAQHFGDGTRLSIL.